This note documents a single TCR beta chain sequence. The data originate from a study of control samples from healthy donors and cancer patients. Produced via immunoSEQ multiplex PCR; TCRdb's table is partial and in-frame only. This sample yields fewer than 90,000 clones, of which approximately 94% are seen a single time; about 6% belongs to the top ten. Germline V gene data show CDR1 as KGHDR and CDR2 as SFDVKD. The V and J ends lost 2 bases and 6 bases, in that order; junction bases with no gene match: 2. This CDR3 has 13 residues. The receptor's source is a middle-aged woman in good health. Sequencing used blood. This rearrangement joins TRBV24-1 to TRBJ1-2, with 7 bases that match TRBD1. Here the CDR3 DNA reads TGTGCCACCAGTGATTCACAGGGGAATGGCTACACCTTC. Translated: CATSDSQGNGYTF.